A selection of T cell receptor beta chains follows, all from one sample in a study of shared clonotypes between healthy human individuals. Method: immunoSEQ multiplex PCR; TCRdb's copy keeps in-frame clones and lacks some. This sample has around 650,000 clones, with about 96% found just once. Source material: naive CD8+ T cells sorted from blood. The origin of the receptors is a woman aged 30 to 39 in good health. Each CDR3 is given with its conserved first and last residue. D genes are given only for firm matches. Only some rows state a clone size, as once, few, many or a class for expanded clones.

DNA: TGTGCCAGCAACCTCCGGGACAGGGTAGCCAATGAGCAGTTCTTC
CDR3: CASNLRDRVANEQFF
V: TRBV6-6
size: .
D: TRBD1
J: TRBJ2-1

DNA: TGTGCCAGCAGTCGACTCGGACTAGCGGGAGGAGGCGGGGAGCTGTTTTTT
CDR3: CASSRLGLAGGGGELFF
V: TRBV13
size: .
D: TRBD2
J: TRBJ2-2

DNA: TGTGCCAGCAGTTTATGGGGTACGGAGTATGGCTACACCTTC
CDR3: CASSLWGTEYGYTF
V: TRBV28
size: .
D: .
J: TRBJ1-2

DNA: TGTGCCTGGAGGTTGGAGAGCTCCTACAATGAGCAGTTCTTC
CDR3: CAWRLESSYNEQFF
V: TRBV30
size: .
D: .
J: TRBJ2-1

DNA: TGTGCCAGTAGTCCCTCGGGGGCGGAGACCCAGTACTTC
CDR3: CASSPSGAETQYF
V: TRBV19
size: .
D: .
J: TRBJ2-5

DNA: TGTGCCAGCAGCGTCCTGGACAGTTTTGGCTACACCTTC
CDR3: CASSVLDSFGYTF
V: TRBV9
size: .
D: .
J: TRBJ1-2

DNA: TGTGCCAGCAGCTTAGAGCCCTTCGGGACAGAAAATGAAAAACTGTTTTTT
CDR3: CASSLEPFGTENEKLFF
V: TRBV7-9
size: .
D: TRBD1
J: TRBJ1-4

DNA: TGTGCCAGCAGCTGGGCAGAAAACCCCTATGGCTACACCTTC
CDR3: CASSWAENPYGYTF
V: TRBV28
size: .
D: .
J: TRBJ1-2

DNA: TGTGCCAGCAGTAACGACAGAAACCACTACAATGAGCAGTTCTTC
CDR3: CASSNDRNHYNEQFF
V: TRBV27
size: .
D: .
J: TRBJ2-1

DNA: TGTGCCAGCAGTGACGCGGGGGCAGGGGCCGTCAAAAACATTCAGTACTTC
CDR3: CASSDAGAGAVKNIQYF
V: TRBV2
size: .
D: .
J: TRBJ2-4

DNA: TGTGCCAGCAGTGGGGACAGGGATTTTGGTGGCTACACCTTC
CDR3: CASSGDRDFGGYTF
V: TRBV6-1
size: .
D: TRBD1
J: TRBJ1-2

DNA: TGTGCCAGCAGTTCCGAACTAGCGGGAGGGTACAATGAGCAGTTCTTC
CDR3: CASSSELAGGYNEQFF
V: TRBV6-5
size: .
D: TRBD2
J: TRBJ2-1

DNA: TGTGCCAGCAGTTTAGTACTGTCAGGGGATGGCTACACCTTC
CDR3: CASSLVLSGDGYTF
V: TRBV28
size: .
D: .
J: TRBJ1-2

DNA: TGTGCCAGCAGTACCCTGCAGGGGTCCAAAAACATTCAGTACTTC
CDR3: CASSTLQGSKNIQYF
V: TRBV27
size: .
D: .
J: TRBJ2-4

DNA: TGTGCCAGCAGTATGGGACGCCTGAACACTGAAGCTTTCTTT
CDR3: CASSMGRLNTEAFF
V: TRBV27
size: .
D: .
J: TRBJ1-1

DNA: TGTGCCAGCAGCCAAGGAGATTCAGGGGACGAGCAGTACTTC
CDR3: CASSQGDSGDEQYF
V: TRBV14
size: .
D: .
J: TRBJ2-7

DNA: TGTGCCAGCAGTTTATCGCCCCCCGGGACGGAGTCTTACGAGCAGTACTTC
CDR3: CASSLSPPGTESYEQYF
V: TRBV27
size: once
D: .
J: TRBJ2-7

DNA: TGTGCCAGCAGCCAAGGGGGGGCGACAGGGTCCTACACCTTC
CDR3: CASSQGGATGSYTF
V: TRBV14
size: .
D: TRBD1
J: TRBJ1-2

DNA: TGTGCCAGTAGTTCCCGGACAGGGGTCTCCTACGAGCAGTACTTC
CDR3: CASSSRTGVSYEQYF
V: TRBV19
size: .
D: TRBD1
J: TRBJ2-7

DNA: TGTGCCAGCAGTGGGGTGGACAGGGCGGGTGGCTACACCTTC
CDR3: CASSGVDRAGGYTF
V: TRBV25-1
size: .
D: TRBD1
J: TRBJ1-2

DNA: TGTGCCAGCAGACCGGGACTCAGCCTCAATGAGCAGTTCTTC
CDR3: CASRPGLSLNEQFF
V: TRBV27
size: .
D: .
J: TRBJ2-1

DNA: TGTGCCAGCAGCGTGAGCAGACAGGGGGAGGGCTCTGGGGCCAACGTCCTGACTTTC
CDR3: CASSVSRQGEGSGANVLTF
V: TRBV9
size: .
D: TRBD1
J: TRBJ2-6

DNA: TGTGCCAGCGGAGGGGAGAAAGGAAACTATGGCTACACCTTC
CDR3: CASGGEKGNYGYTF
V: TRBV9
size: .
D: .
J: TRBJ1-2

DNA: TGTGCCAGCAGTTTGACGGGGAACACCGGGGAGCTGTTTTTT
CDR3: CASSLTGNTGELFF
V: TRBV28
size: .
D: .
J: TRBJ2-2

DNA: TGTGCCAGCTCACCGGGAGGCCCTTACGAGCAGTACTTC
CDR3: CASSPGGPYEQYF
V: TRBV18
size: .
D: .
J: TRBJ2-7

DNA: TGTGCCAGCAGCTTGGCCCTGGGACAGGGCTACGAGCAGTACTTC
CDR3: CASSLALGQGYEQYF
V: TRBV5-4
size: .
D: TRBD1
J: TRBJ2-7

DNA: TGTGCCAGCAGCTTCGGGACAGGGATTAACTATGGCTACACCTTC
CDR3: CASSFGTGINYGYTF
V: TRBV7-9
size: .
D: TRBD1
J: TRBJ1-2

DNA: TGTGCCAGCAGTACCATACAGGGGAGGGGCACAGATACGCAGTATTTT
CDR3: CASSTIQGRGTDTQYF
V: TRBV6-6
size: .
D: .
J: TRBJ2-3

DNA: TGTGCCAGCAGTGAGGCGGGAGGATCCTACGAGCAGTACTTC
CDR3: CASSEAGGSYEQYF
V: TRBV6-5
size: .
D: TRBD2
J: TRBJ2-7

DNA: TGTGCCAGCAGCTTGGACGTAGACACTGAAGCTTTCTTT
CDR3: CASSLDVDTEAFF
V: TRBV5-5
size: .
D: .
J: TRBJ1-1

DNA: TGTGCCAGCAGTTTACTCTCTGGGGCCAACGTCCTGACTTTC
CDR3: CASSLLSGANVLTF
V: TRBV27
size: .
D: .
J: TRBJ2-6

DNA: TGTGCCAGCAGCCGAGAGGGGGCGCTTGGGGCCTACAATGAGCAGTTCTTC
CDR3: CASSREGALGAYNEQFF
V: TRBV11-2
size: .
D: TRBD1
J: TRBJ2-1

DNA: TGTGCCAGCAGTGAGATGTCAAACATTCAGTACTTC
CDR3: CASSEMSNIQYF
V: TRBV2
size: .
D: .
J: TRBJ2-4

DNA: TGCGCCAGCGGTAGGACACCGAACACTGAAGCTTTCTTT
CDR3: CASGRTPNTEAFF
V: TRBV4-1
size: .
D: .
J: TRBJ1-1

DNA: TGTGCCAGCGCGGATAGCGGGCGACCCTACAATGAGCAGTTCTTC
CDR3: CASADSGRPYNEQFF
V: TRBV27
size: .
D: TRBD2
J: TRBJ2-1

DNA: TGTGCCAGCAGCGCCGGGACTAGCGGACCTAGCACAGATACGCAGTATTTT
CDR3: CASSAGTSGPSTDTQYF
V: TRBV5-4
size: .
D: TRBD2
J: TRBJ2-3

DNA: TGCGCCAGCAGCCAAGGGTGGCGAGCGGGAGCCTACAATGAGCAGTTCTTC
CDR3: CASSQGWRAGAYNEQFF
V: TRBV4-1
size: .
D: TRBD2
J: TRBJ2-1

DNA: TGTGCCACCAGCGGACGCAACAGGCACGGGGGGGAAAAACTGTTTTTT
CDR3: CATSGRNRHGGEKLFF
V: TRBV15
size: .
D: .
J: TRBJ1-4

DNA: TGCGCCAGCAGCCTAAACTCAGGCGACTACGAGCAGTACTTC
CDR3: CASSLNSGDYEQYF
V: TRBV4-1
size: .
D: .
J: TRBJ2-7

DNA: TGTGCCAGCAGTTTCGGGGCCAAAAACATTCAGTACTTC
CDR3: CASSFGAKNIQYF
V: TRBV28
size: .
D: .
J: TRBJ2-4

DNA: TGTGCCAGCAGCGGCTGGACTAGCGACCACAATGAGCAGTTCTTC
CDR3: CASSGWTSDHNEQFF
V: TRBV7-2
size: .
D: TRBD2
J: TRBJ2-1

DNA: TGCGCCAGCAGCCAAGATCTTTACGAGGCCATTTCCTACGAGCAGTACTTC
CDR3: CASSQDLYEAISYEQYF
V: TRBV4-1
size: .
D: .
J: TRBJ2-7

DNA: TGTGCCAGCACCTCGGGAGGGGAGGGCAATCAGCCCCAGCATTTT
CDR3: CASTSGGEGNQPQHF
V: TRBV5-6
size: .
D: .
J: TRBJ1-5

DNA: TGTGCCAGCAGCCAACGACTAGCGGGGAACAATGAGCAGTTCTTC
CDR3: CASSQRLAGNNEQFF
V: TRBV7-9
size: .
D: TRBD2
J: TRBJ2-1

DNA: TGTGCCAGCAGGCGGGGACTAGCGGGACTGAACACCGGGGAGCTGTTTTTT
CDR3: CASRRGLAGLNTGELFF
V: TRBV13
size: .
D: TRBD2
J: TRBJ2-2

DNA: TGTGCCAGCAGCTTATTAGTGGAGACCCAGTACTTC
CDR3: CASSLLVETQYF
V: TRBV7-2
size: .
D: .
J: TRBJ2-5

DNA: TGTGCCAGCAGCTTAGGGCGGGACGATACGCAGTATTTT
CDR3: CASSLGRDDTQYF
V: TRBV7-9
size: .
D: .
J: TRBJ2-3

DNA: TGTGCCAGCAGGTCTGTAACAGGGGACTCCGAGCAGTACTTC
CDR3: CASRSVTGDSEQYF
V: TRBV6-1
size: .
D: .
J: TRBJ2-7

DNA: TGCGCCAGCAGCAACCGGACAGGGCTCCGGTACTATGGCTACACCTTC
CDR3: CASSNRTGLRYYGYTF
V: TRBV4-1
size: .
D: TRBD1
J: TRBJ1-2

DNA: TGTGCCAGTAGTATAGGGAATGAGCAGTTCTTC
CDR3: CASSIGNEQFF
V: TRBV19
size: few
D: .
J: TRBJ2-1

DNA: TGCGCCAGCAGCTTGGCGGACACAACTAACTATGGCTACACCTTC
CDR3: CASSLADTTNYGYTF
V: TRBV5-1
size: once
D: .
J: TRBJ1-2

DNA: TGTGCCAGCGCGCCCACGACAGGTTACGAGCAGTACTTC
CDR3: CASAPTTGYEQYF
V: TRBV27
size: .
D: .
J: TRBJ2-7

DNA: TGCGCCAGCAGCCACCGACTAGGGCAAGAGACCCAGTACTTC
CDR3: CASSHRLGQETQYF
V: TRBV4-1
size: .
D: .
J: TRBJ2-5